The next 31 T cell receptor beta chains were all read from a single sample in a study of T cell responses to AZD1222 COVID-19 vaccine. The assay was immunoSEQ multiplex PCR, and TCRdb's table has in-frame clones only and misses some. This sample has fewer than 130,000 clones, with about nine tenths found just once. The material sequenced was peripheral blood, taken 28 days after the second AZD1222 dose. These receptors came from an adult who received the AZD1222 COVID-19 vaccine.

The DNA for the CDR3 is TGTGCCAGAACCTTCCCCGGGACACTAAATTCACCCCTCCACTTT. Its protein is CARTFPGTLNSPLHF. The chain joins TRBV7-6 to TRBJ1-6; weak D call: TRBD1 (6 bases). Trimming took 9 bases from V and 7 from J, leaving 19 bases between them. CDR3 length: 15 residues. Per germline, CDR1 SGHVS and CDR2 FNYEAQ.

V is TRBV7-2 and J is TRBJ1-1; TRBD1 agrees at 7 bases. The ends lost 1 base at V and 0 bases at J; junction bases unmatched: 2. The CDR3 is made up of 15 amino acids. From germline, CDR1 is SGHTA and CDR2 FQGNSA. CDR3 sequence (DNA): TGTGCCAGCAGCTTAGGACAGGGACTGAACACTGAAGCTTTCTTT. The encoded protein is CASSLGQGLNTEAFF.

CDR3 DNA: TGTGCCAGCAGCAATACGGTCAATGGCTACACCTTC. This encodes CASSNTVNGYTF. The chain links TRBV28 to TRBJ1-2; D gene uncertain. Trimming left V 6 bases short and J 6 bases short, with 11 bases between. The germline V gene encodes CDR1 MDHEN and CDR2 SYDVKM. The CDR3 extends over 12 amino acids.

The genes are TRBV29-1 and TRBJ1-1, with a weak D call TRBD1 (5 bases). The CDR3 sequence is 11 residues long. Germline V gene lookup returns CDR1 SQVTM and CDR2 ANQGSEA. Trimming pared 3 bases from V and 10 bases from J, leaving 12 bases between. This CDR3 is CSVEQGFGAFF. CDR3 sequence (DNA): TGCAGCGTTGAGCAGGGTTTTGGAGCTTTCTTT.

This chain connects TRBV9 to TRBJ2-2; a possible D gene is TRBD2 (7 bases). The length of the CDR3 is 16 residues. Germline V gene data show CDR1 as SGDLS and CDR2 as YYNGEE. Trimming shortened V by 3 bases and J by 6 bases, and 18 bases separated the two germline ends. This chain's CDR3 is CASSAQLPGGPGELFF. The CDR3, as DNA: TGTGCCAGCAGCGCCCAACTCCCGGGGGGCCCCGGGGAGCTGTTTTTT.

This clone is a singleton in its sample. The chain uses TRBV4-2 and TRBJ2-7, with 8 bases matching TRBD2. The CDR3 has 17 amino acids. V gave up 0 bases and J gave up 1 base; unmatched junction bases: 8. The germline CDR1 and CDR2 sequences are LGHNA and YNFKEQ. The CDR3 protein is CASSQETSGGMSYEQYF. The CDR3 DNA reads TGTGCCAGCAGCCAAGAGACCAGCGGGGGCATGTCCTACGAGCAGTACTTC.

The rearrangement uses TRBV6-1 and TRBJ1-4; TRBD1 agrees at 8 bases. Per germline, CDR1 MNHNS and CDR2 SASEGT. CDR3 size: 14 residues. V lost 7 bases and J lost 8; bases outside the gene matches: 9. CDR3 residues: CASTAGQGWEKLFF. In DNA, the CDR3 is TGTGCCAGCACCGCTGGACAGGGTTGGGAAAAACTGTTTTTT.

The chain employs TRBV7-8 and TRBJ2-1, with no clear D. The CDR3 is 13 residues long. Trimming took 4 bases from V and 6 from J, leaving 10 bases between them. The germline V gene has CDR1 SGHVS and CDR2 FQNEAQ. This chain's CDR3 is CASSYGRFNEQFF. In DNA, the CDR3 is TGTGCCAGCAGCTATGGACGGTTCAATGAGCAGTTCTTC. The variable domain in full, with the rest retrieved from reference TRBV7-8 and TRBJ2-1, is GAGVSQSPRYKVAKRGQDVALRCDPISGHVSLFWYQQALGQGPEFLTYFQNEAQLDKSGLPSDRFFAERPEGSVSTLKIQRTQQEDSAVYLCASSYGRFNEQFFGPGTRLTVL.

The V call is TRBV7-6, the J call TRBJ1-2; 10 bases fit TRBD1. Germline CDR1 and CDR2: SGHVS and FNYEAQ. Losses at the gene ends were 3 bases for V and 0 bases for J; bases not matched to a gene: 4. This CDR3 has 16 residues. The CDR3 bases are TGTGCCAGCAGCTTCGGACAGGGGGGAGCTAACTATGGCTACACCTTC. This codes for CASSFGQGGANYGYTF.

The chain couples TRBV6-2 or TRBV6-3 to TRBJ1-6; D unresolved. Looked up from germline, CDR1 is MNHEY and CDR2 is SVGEGT. This CDR3 region has 16 residues. Trimming took 4 bases from V and 0 from J, leaving 10 bases between them. CDR3 loop: CASSSTSSSYNSPLHF. The CDR3, as DNA: TGTGCCAGCAGTTCTACGTCCAGCTCCTATAATTCACCCCTCCACTTT.

The rearrangement uses TRBV27 and TRBJ1-2, with 7 nucleotides matching TRBD1. Germline lookup yields CDR1 MNHEY and CDR2 SMNVEV (reference sequence). The CDR3 extends over 14 amino acids. After removal of 4 bases from V and 2 bases from J, the junction contained 4 bases not matched to a gene. The CDR3, as DNA: TGTGCCAGCAGTTCCGGAGGGGGCAACTATGGCTACACCTTC. It encodes CASSSGGGNYGYTF.

The rearrangement links TRBV7-9 to TRBJ1-6; D gene unclear. V shed 1 base and J shed 9 bases, with 7 bases lying between them. Germline CDR1 is SEHNR and CDR2 is FQNEAQ (reference sequence). The CDR3 is 13 residues long. DNA for the CDR3: TGTGCCAGCAGCTTAGTGATGGGTTCACCCCTCCACTTT. Translating it yields CASSLVMGSPLHF.

The chain combines TRBV9 with TRBJ2-3, with 9 positions matching TRBD2. J was trimmed by 9 bases and V by 0 bases; bases with no gene match: 8. The CDR3 loop spans 15 amino acids. Germline lookup yields CDR1 SGDLS and CDR2 YYNGEE. The CDR3 reads CASSVDRLAGSTQYF. In DNA, the CDR3 is TGTGCCAGCAGCGTAGATCGTCTAGCGGGGAGCACGCAGTATTTT.

The chain carries TRBV13 and TRBJ1-6, with D maybe TRBD1 (6 bases). The CDR3 covers 14 residues. Trimming left V 0 bases short and J 7 bases short, with 7 bases between. CDR1 and CDR2 (germline): PRHDT, FYEKMQ (reference sequence). The CDR3 DNA follows: TGTGCCAGCAGCTTAGGCAGGGGAAATTCACCCCTCCACTTT. Encoded protein: CASSLGRGNSPLHF. Full variable domain (remainder filled in from reference TRBV13 and TRBJ1-6): AAGVIQSPRHLIKEKRETATLKCYPIPRHDTVYWYQQGPGQDPQFLISFYEKMQSDKGSIPDRFSAQQFSDYHSELNMSSLELGDSALYFCASSLGRGNSPLHFGNGTRLTVT.

This sequence joins TRBV7-3 and TRBJ1-1; a possible D gene is TRBD1 (5 bases). The V gene's germline CDR1 is SGHTA and CDR2 FQGTGA. This CDR3 region has 14 residues. The V end was cut by 2 bases, the J end by 0 bases, with 7 bases between. CDR3 sequence (DNA): TGTGCCAGCAGCTTAGGGGCCATGAACACTGAAGCTTTCTTT. It encodes CASSLGAMNTEAFF.

The V gene is TRBV5-1, the J gene TRBJ1-5; TRBD1 is a possible D gene (5 bases). The CDR3 extends over 15 amino acids. Trimming removed 2 bases from V and 2 bases from J, with 11 bases in between. CDR1 and CDR2 (germline): SGHRS, YFSETQ. CDR3 DNA sequence: TGCGCCAGCAGCTTTGAGGGGACTCGCAATCAGCCCCAGCATTTT. Its protein product is CASSFEGTRNQPQHF.

The chain has TRBV7-9 and TRBJ1-4, with D possibly matching TRBD1 (6 bases). Per germline, CDR1 SEHNR and CDR2 FQNEAQ (reference sequence). The CDR3 extends over 16 amino acids. Deletions cut 2 bases from V and 8 bases from J, with 18 bases between. The CDR3 protein is CASSLYRDTRSEKLFF. The CDR3 coding sequence is TGTGCCAGCAGCTTATACCGGGACACCAGGTCCGAAAAACTGTTTTTT.

V is TRBV11-3 and J is TRBJ2-5; D call uncertain. The CDR3 runs to 13 residues. Deletions cut 4 bases from V and 9 bases from J, with 15 bases between. Germline-derived CDR1 and CDR2 are SGHNT and YENEEA. The CDR3 DNA reads TGTGCCAGCAGCTCGGACGGTCCGGGTGCCCAGTACTTC. It translates to CASSSDGPGAQYF.

CDR3 in DNA: TGCAGTGCTAGTTTTCAGGGGGCGTTGAAGACCCAGTACTTC. Residues: CSASFQGALKTQYF. The rearrangement uses TRBV20-1 and TRBJ2-5; TRBD1 matches at 8 bases. Germline-derived CDR1 and CDR2 are DFQATT and SNEGSKA (reference sequence). V trimming: 3 bases; J trimming: 6 bases; junction bases outside the gene matches: 9. This CDR3 is 14 amino acids long.

CDR3 in DNA: TGCAGCGTTGATTTCCCGGGGAGCGATACGCAGTATTTT. Residues: CSVDFPGSDTQYF. The rearrangement joins TRBV29-1 to TRBJ2-3, with a weak D call TRBD2 (5 bases). V was pared by 3 bases and J by 6 bases, with 13 bases between. This CDR3 contains 13 residues. Germline CDR1 SQVTM, CDR2 ANQGSEA.

This rearrangement joins TRBV19 to TRBJ1-2; 8 nucleotides agree with TRBD1. CDR1 and CDR2 (germline): LNHDA, SQIVND (reference sequence). The CDR3 runs 17 residues. V trimming: 3 bases; J trimming: 3 bases; junction bases outside the gene matches: 12. CDR3 nucleotides: TGTGCCAGTAGTATGGGACAGGCATGGGGTCGCGACTATGGCTACACCTTC. Protein product: CASSMGQAWGRDYGYTF.

The rearrangement links TRBV18 to TRBJ2-6; D remains unclear. The V end was cut by 0 bases, the J end by 0 bases, with 9 bases between. Germline values: CDR1 KGHSH, CDR2 LQKENI. The CDR3 contains 17 residues. CDR3 DNA: TGTGCCAGCTCACCACCCACAGCCAGCTCTGGGGCCAACGTCCTGACTTTC. Translating gives CASSPPTASSGANVLTF.

This rearrangement joins TRBV7-2 to TRBJ1-4; the D gene is possibly TRBD1 (6 bases). Per germline, CDR1 SGHTA and CDR2 FQGNSA. CDR3 length: 15 amino acids. V was shortened by 5 bases and J by 8 bases, with 18 bases between the two germline ends. Here the CDR3 reads CASSPVSETGEKLFF. CDR3 DNA: TGTGCCAGCAGCCCCGTCTCGGAGACAGGCGAAAAACTGTTTTTT.

J is TRBJ2-5 and V is TRBV5-6; D is perhaps TRBD2 (5 bases). This CDR3 comprises 12 residues. Trimming removed 0 bases from V and 14 bases from J, with 14 bases in between. CDR1 is SGHDT and CDR2 is YYEEEE in the germline V gene. CDR3 sequence (DNA): TGTGCCAGCAGCTTGGTTATGCTCGGGGAATACTTC. Its translation is CASSLVMLGEYF.

The gene calls are TRBV11-2 and TRBJ2-3, with TRBD2 matching over 15 bases. V shed 2 bases, J shed 4 bases, and the junction held 7 bases outside the gene matches. Per germline, CDR1 SGHAT and CDR2 FQNNGV. The CDR3 totals 18 residues. The CDR3: CASSLPGLAGGSADTQYF. DNA for the CDR3: TGTGCCAGCAGCTTACCGGGACTAGCGGGGGGCAGTGCAGATACGCAGTATTTT.

The gene calls are TRBV6-2 or TRBV6-3 and TRBJ2-5; perhaps TRBD2 as D (6 bases). This CDR3 is built from 12 residues. The germline V gene has CDR1 MNHEY and CDR2 SVGEGT. Trimming stripped 4 bases from V and 9 bases from J, with 12 bases between. In DNA form, the CDR3 reads TGTGCCAGCAGTTCGCCCGGAGGGGCCCAGTACTTC. This encodes CASSSPGGAQYF.

This clone was counted once. The genes are TRBV3-1 (or the pseudogene TRBV3-2) and TRBJ1-5; a possible D gene is TRBD1 (5 bases). Trimming removed 0 bases at V and 4 bases at J, with 10 bases between. Germline CDR1 LGHDT, CDR2 YNNKEL (reference sequence). The CDR3 extends over 15 amino acids. The CDR3 DNA sequence: TGTGCCAGCAGCCAAGATGCCTGGGGGAATCAGCCCCAGCATTTT. Protein product: CASSQDAWGNQPQHF.

This chain uses TRBV19 with TRBJ2-2; D is possibly TRBD1 (6 bases). This CDR3 contains 14 residues. The germline gives CDR1 LNHDA, CDR2 SQIVND (reference sequence). V lost 1 base and J lost 5, with 8 bases in between. As DNA, the CDR3 is TGTGCCAGTAGTATAGTCCAGGGGACCGGGGAGCTGTTTTTT. It yields the protein CASSIVQGTGELFF.

The chain uses TRBV5-1 and TRBJ1-5; D is possibly TRBD1 (6 bases). The CDR3 is 14 residues long. Germline V gene lookup returns CDR1 SGHRS and CDR2 YFSETQ. V was clipped by 2 bases and J by 7 bases, with 13 bases between them. The CDR3, as DNA: TGCGCCAGCAGCTTACTGGGGGGCCGCCAGCCCCAGCATTTT. It codes for CASSLLGGRQPQHF.

The J gene is TRBJ1-5, the V gene TRBV27; D unresolved. Trimming stripped 5 bases from V and 0 bases from J, with 11 bases between. Germline V gene sequence: CDR1 MNHEY, CDR2 SMNVEV (reference sequence). CDR3 length: 15 residues. In DNA form, the CDR3 reads TGTGCCAGCAGTCCCAGGATTTATAGCAATCAGCCCCAGCATTTT. This sequence encodes CASSPRIYSNQPQHF.

CDR3 nucleotide sequence: TGTGCCACCAGTGACTTCAAGACCCGGCAGCCCCAGCATTTT. This gives the protein CATSDFKTRQPQHF. V and J are TRBV24-1 and TRBJ1-5; D is unresolved. Between the trimmed V and J ends, which lost 4 bases and 7 bases, there was a span of 13 bases. The CDR3 has 14 residues. Germline lookup yields CDR1 KGHDR and CDR2 SFDVKD.